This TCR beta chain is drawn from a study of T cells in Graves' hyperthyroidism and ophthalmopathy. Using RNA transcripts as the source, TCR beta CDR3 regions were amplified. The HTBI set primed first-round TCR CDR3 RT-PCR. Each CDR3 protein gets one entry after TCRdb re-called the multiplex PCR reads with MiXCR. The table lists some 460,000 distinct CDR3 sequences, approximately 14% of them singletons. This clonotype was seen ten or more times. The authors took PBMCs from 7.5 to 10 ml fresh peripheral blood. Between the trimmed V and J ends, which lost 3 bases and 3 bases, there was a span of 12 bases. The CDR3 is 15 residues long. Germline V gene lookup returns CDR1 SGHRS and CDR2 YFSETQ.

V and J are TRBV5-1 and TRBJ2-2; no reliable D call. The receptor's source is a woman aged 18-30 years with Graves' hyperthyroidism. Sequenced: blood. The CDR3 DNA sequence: TGCGCCAGCAGCTATGACGGGTCTCACACCGGGGAGCTGTTTTTT. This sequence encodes CASSYDGSHTGELFF.